This TCR beta chain was sequenced for a study of blood T cell repertoires in COVID-19. Trimming removed 1 base at V and 7 bases at J, with 10 bases between. CDR1 is MNHNS, CDR2 SASEGT, per germline. CDR3 size: 13 residues. Authors' analysis steps: The assay estimated nucleated cells by amplifying reference gene primers. Profiling relied on immunoSEQ multiplex PCR, and the TCRdb table lists in-frame clones only, not all of them. The V and J calls and the clone size are those of that table, but D and trimming were determined from the DNA. In the table there are under 65,000 clones, about nine tenths of which are singletons.

This TCR was recovered from a woman of 80 years or more with COVID-19, enrolled during active disease. The specimen was peripheral blood. The chain employs TRBV6-1 and TRBJ1-1; maybe TRBD1 (5 bases). CDR3 sequence reads: CASSEGQGLEAFF. The CDR3 DNA sequence: TGTGCCAGCAGTGAAGGCCAGGGCCTTGAAGCTTTCTTT.